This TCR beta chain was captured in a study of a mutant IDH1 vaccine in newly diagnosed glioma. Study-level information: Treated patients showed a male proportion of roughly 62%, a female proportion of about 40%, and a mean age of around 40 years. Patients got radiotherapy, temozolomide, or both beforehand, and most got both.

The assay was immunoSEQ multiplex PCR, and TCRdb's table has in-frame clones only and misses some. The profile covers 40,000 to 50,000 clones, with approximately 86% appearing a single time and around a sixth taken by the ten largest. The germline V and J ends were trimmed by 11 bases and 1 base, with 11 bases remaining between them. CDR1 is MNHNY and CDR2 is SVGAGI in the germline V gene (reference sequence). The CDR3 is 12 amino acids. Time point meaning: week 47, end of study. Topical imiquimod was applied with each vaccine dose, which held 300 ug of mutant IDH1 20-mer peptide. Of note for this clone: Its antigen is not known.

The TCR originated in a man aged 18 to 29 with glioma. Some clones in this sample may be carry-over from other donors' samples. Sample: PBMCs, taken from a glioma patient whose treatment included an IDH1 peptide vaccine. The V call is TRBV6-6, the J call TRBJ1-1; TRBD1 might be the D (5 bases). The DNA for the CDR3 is TGTGCCTCGAGGGACCCGAACACTGAAGCTTTCTTT. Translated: CASRDPNTEAFF.